Listed below are T cell receptor beta chains from one sample, sequenced in a study of long-term antiretroviral therapy in people with HIV. TCRdb keeps only in-frame clones here, not all; method: immunoSEQ multiplex PCR. The repertoire holds roughly 24,000 clones, 70% to 90% seen once, with around 6.8% in the top ten. The sample was unsorted PBMCs, taken 1.8 years before starting antiretroviral therapy. These receptors originate from a woman in her 30s with HIV. Both conserved end residues are trimmed from each CDR3. The order of the fields is V gene, J gene, CDR3 length, CDR3 protein.

V: TRBV29-1
J: TRBJ2-3
length: 8
CDR3: SVRTDTQY

V: TRBV5-1
J: TRBJ2-7
length: 12
CDR3: ASSLYLEGYEQY

V: TRBV30
J: TRBJ1-2
length: 10
CDR3: AWSPQINGYT

V: TRBV21-1
J: TRBJ2-3
length: 14
CDR3: ASPFGELYITDTQY

V: TRBV19
J: TRBJ1-2
length: 11
CDR3: ASRAPPFQGYT

V: TRBV2
J: TRBJ2-5
length: 10
CDR3: ASKGEGETQY

V: TRBV5-1
J: TRBJ2-7
length: 15
CDR3: ASSPPRVGGGGYEQY

V: TRBV5-6
J: TRBJ2-5
length: 15
CDR3: ASSLEGQGYRFETQY

V: TRBV11-2
J: TRBJ2-5
length: 12
CDR3: ASSLGGPRETQY

V: TRBV6-5
J: TRBJ1-3
length: 13
CDR3: ASSYSGSTGNTIY

V: TRBV12-5
J: TRBJ2-2
length: 12
CDR3: ASGLGEGTGELF

V: TRBV18
J: TRBJ2-3
length: 12
CDR3: ASSTISWADTQY

V: TRBV7-9
J: TRBJ2-2
length: 14
CDR3: ASSFDLQAYTGELF

V: TRBV29-1
J: TRBJ2-1
length: 10
CDR3: SVQQGRNEQF

V: TRBV9
J: TRBJ2-3
length: 14
CDR3: ASSVLAGGITDTQY

V: TRBV6-1
J: TRBJ1-1
length: 13
CDR3: ASTARGPTNTEAF

V: TRBV5-1
J: TRBJ2-2
length: 11
CDR3: ASSLDGLGELF

V: TRBV30
J: TRBJ1-2
length: 10
CDR3: AWTRGNYGYT

V: TRBV5-5
J: TRBJ2-5
length: 12
CDR3: ASSSRSGGQTQY

V: TRBV7-9
J: TRBJ1-1
length: 13
CDR3: ASSPRDRGNTEAF

V: TRBV4-1
J: TRBJ1-2
length: 10
CDR3: ASHGSSGGYT

V: TRBV4-1
J: TRBJ1-6
length: 12
CDR3: ASSLQGWDSPLH

V: TRBV29-1
J: TRBJ1-5
length: 12
CDR3: SVEVQGGNQPQH

V: TRBV9
J: TRBJ2-3
length: 11
CDR3: ASGGGPTDTQY

V: TRBV19
J: TRBJ1-2
length: 15
CDR3: ASSLMVAVFSNYGYT

V: TRBV7-6
J: TRBJ2-1
length: 13
CDR3: ASSLIPLGNNEQF

V: TRBV5-1
J: TRBJ1-6
length: 14
CDR3: ASSPEISSYNSPLH

V: TRBV29-1
J: TRBJ1-3
length: 11
CDR3: SVVVLSGNTIY

V: TRBV4-1
J: TRBJ2-3
length: 12
CDR3: ASSQTRDPDTQY

V: TRBV11-2
J: TRBJ2-2
length: 11
CDR3: AWHAENTGELF

V: TRBV28
J: TRBJ1-1
length: 9
CDR3: ASIMNTEAF

V: TRBV27
J: TRBJ1-5
length: 14
CDR3: ASRLTGGMSNQPQH

V: TRBV7-3
J: TRBJ2-2
length: 11
CDR3: ASSLPQTGELF

V: TRBV7-9
J: TRBJ1-5
length: 17
CDR3: ASSLSGTPWKNSNQPQH

V: TRBV29-1
J: TRBJ1-1
length: 11
CDR3: SVRTSLSTEAF

V: TRBV2
J: TRBJ1-1
length: 13
CDR3: ASSEGRLGETEAF

V: TRBV6-4
J: TRBJ2-7
length: 16
CDR3: ASSHSVKDRGFSEEQY

V: TRBV6-4
J: TRBJ1-2
length: 12
CDR3: ASSDSTPSGGYT

V: TRBV2
J: TRBJ2-1
length: 15
CDR3: ASSGGGQGAGNNEQF

V: TRBV6-1
J: TRBJ1-1
length: 11
CDR3: ATSDSENTEAF

V: TRBV5-1
J: TRBJ2-2
length: 14
CDR3: ASSPGQGMSPGELF

V: TRBV27
J: TRBJ1-5
length: 11
CDR3: ASSLWDNQPQH

V: TRBV29-1
J: TRBJ1-2
length: 13
CDR3: SVEEGWQASYGYT

V: TRBV6-5
J: TRBJ1-4
length: 11
CDR3: ASSRDRKEKLF